Listed here is a single TCR beta chain. The CDR3 length is 15 residues. V dropped 7 bases and J dropped 9; count of bases not matched to a gene: 11. From germline, CDR1 is SEHNR and CDR2 FQNEAQ (reference sequence). The data derive from a study of blood T cell repertoires in COVID-19. At the level of the study: The United States, Italy and Spain provided the acute and convalescent COVID-19 samples. The analysed material was cDNA or gDNA that came from T cells, B-cell-depleted T cells, or PBMCs.

In the source study's methods: Cell counts per sample came from amplifying reference gene primers. This table comes from immunoSEQ multiplex PCR, and its TCRdb copy is limited to in-frame clones, with some not included. V and J calls and clone size come straight from that table; D and trimming were deduced from the DNA. In the table there are tens of thousands of clones, approximately 86% of which are singletons. The receptor was derived from a man aged 60 to 69 with acute or convalescent COVID-19. The rearrangement uses TRBV7-9 and TRBJ2-1; TRBD2 aligns across 11 bases. Sequencing input: peripheral blood. CDR3 in DNA: TGTGCCAGCATTCGTCTAGCGGGAGGTAGCGGTGAGCAGTTCTTC. Residues: CASIRLAGGSGEQFF.